This T cell receptor beta chain was profiled in a study of blood T cells in healthy people across ages. Then a second PCR, running roughly 7 to 12 cycles, was carried out with a sample-barcoded 5' primer and a J-beta primer mix. In TCRdb, the 5' RACE reads were re-called with MiXCR into one record per CDR3 protein. Among about 970,000 distinct CDR3 sequences listed, roughly 47% were seen once. This clonotype was recorded once. What it binds is unknown. CDR1 and CDR2 (germline): MNHEY, SMNVEV (reference sequence). The CDR3 is 14 amino acids. Trimming removed 5 bases from V and 13 bases from J, with 21 bases in between. Study findings and constraints: Naive T cell percentage and TCR beta diversity correlated strongly. Long-lived donors had more naive CD4+ cells and higher diversity than aged donors. Among T cells, TCR beta diversity per million cells dropped roughly linearly as age rose.

Russia was home to the donors, healthy Caucasian individuals aged roughly 6 to 90. The material sequenced was blood. The receptor comes from a woman aged 60-70 years in good health. The chain employs TRBV27 and TRBJ2-4; D gene unclear. In DNA, the CDR3 is TGTGCCAGCAGTACATTGGAGAGATACAATGAGCAGTACTTC. Its protein product is CASSTLERYNEQYF.